These 12 T cell receptor beta chains came from one sample sequenced in a study of blood T cell repertoires in COVID-19. Libraries were prepared by immunoSEQ multiplex PCR; TCRdb keeps only in-frame clonotypes and omits some of them. The profile shows about 80,000 clones, about 78% of them singletons. Sequences were obtained from peripheral blood. The receptor set was obtained from a human donor in a cohort sampled during active COVID-19.

This clone was recorded once. The genes are TRBV9 and TRBJ2-3; 14 positions agree with TRBD2. The CDR3 loop spans 19 amino acids. Germline-derived CDR1 and CDR2 are SGDLS and YYNGEE. V trimming: 0 bases; J trimming: 6 bases; junction bases outside the gene matches: 12. The CDR3 protein is CASSVVGTSGGGFRDTQYF. CDR3 DNA sequence: TGTGCCAGCAGCGTAGTCGGGACTAGCGGGGGAGGGTTCCGGGATACGCAGTATTTT.

The chain links TRBV18 to TRBJ1-5, with a weak D call TRBD1 (6 bases). There are 17 residues in the CDR3. Trimming shortened V by 2 bases and J by 6 bases, and 20 bases separated the two germline ends. Germline-derived CDR1 and CDR2 are KGHSH and LQKENI. CDR3 region: CASSPGSSRGAGQPQHF. CDR3 nucleotides: TGTGCCAGCTCACCAGGATCTTCCAGGGGTGCAGGTCAGCCCCAGCATTTT.

CDR3 amino acids: CASSVVGQGYTEAFF. Written as DNA, the CDR3 is TGTGCCAGCAGCGTAGTGGGGCAGGGGTACACTGAAGCTTTCTTT. V and J are TRBV9 and TRBJ1-1; the D gene is possibly TRBD1 (6 bases). Germline V CDR1 and CDR2: SGDLS, YYNGEE. The V gene lost 0 bases and the J gene lost 3 bases, with 12 bases spanning the gap. The CDR3 is made up of 15 amino acids.

The rearrangement joins TRBV19 to TRBJ2-5; TRBD1 agrees at 7 bases. J gave up 2 bases and V 5 bases, and 8 bases lay outside the gene matches. The CDR3 covers 15 residues. In germline, CDR1 is LNHDA, CDR2 SQIVND (reference sequence). The CDR3 DNA follows: TGTGCCAGTAGTCTCGCTGGGACAGTTCAAGAGACCCAGTACTTC. Its protein product is CASSLAGTVQETQYF.

V gene TRBV5-1 combines with J gene TRBJ1-1; 7 bases are shared with TRBD1. V shed 0 bases, J shed 4 bases, and the junction held 6 bases outside the gene matches. The CDR3 extends over 15 amino acids. CDR1 and CDR2 from the germline V gene are SGHRS and YFSETQ. CDR3 coding DNA: TGCGCCAGCAGCTTGGCGGCAGGGGGTGGCACTGAAGCTTTCTTT. It translates to CASSLAAGGGTEAFF.

The chain recombines TRBV28 with TRBJ2-5; 12 bases match TRBD2. Unmatched junction bases numbered 3, after V lost 5 bases and J lost 2 bases. Germline V gene sequence: CDR1 MDHEN, CDR2 SYDVKM. The CDR3 sequence is 15 residues long. CDR3 DNA sequence: TGTGCCAGCAGTCTCGGGACTAGCGGGCAAGAGACCCAGTACTTC. Translating gives CASSLGTSGQETQYF.

This clone was recorded once. The rearrangement joins TRBV11-2 to TRBJ2-7, with 9 positions matching TRBD1. Trimming removed 4 bases from V and 4 bases from J; junction bases left unmatched: 8. Germline CDR1 and CDR2: SGHAT and FQNNGV. The CDR3 extends over 15 amino acids. In nucleotides, the CDR3 is TGTGCCAGCAGCTCCACAGGGGGCCCAGTGTACGAGCAGTACTTC. It translates to CASSSTGGPVYEQYF.

The chain couples TRBV6-2 or TRBV6-3 to TRBJ1-6; D is possibly TRBD1 (5 bases). Between the trimmed V and J ends, which lost 6 bases and 7 bases, there was a span of 16 bases. Germline CDR1 and CDR2: MNHEY and SVGEGT. This CDR3 comprises 15 residues. CDR3 sequence reads: CASSIRGRENSPLHF. In nucleotides, the CDR3 is TGTGCCAGCAGCATCCGGGGCCGGGAGAATTCACCCCTCCACTTT.

V and J are TRBV19 and TRBJ2-3; possible D gene TRBD1, 7 bases. Trimming shortened V by 0 bases and J by 4 bases, and 8 bases separated the two germline ends. CDR3 length equals 14 residues. Germline values: CDR1 LNHDA, CDR2 SQIVND (reference sequence). The CDR3 loop reads CASSIDRGADTQYF. DNA for the CDR3: TGTGCCAGTAGTATAGACAGGGGGGCAGATACGCAGTATTTT.

This rearrangement joins TRBV6-4 to TRBJ1-1; D is undetermined. Germline loops: CDR1 MRHNA, CDR2 SNTAGT. Between the trimmed V and J ends, which lost 3 bases and 1 base, there was a span of 6 bases. This CDR3 has 13 amino acids. For the CDR3, the DNA is TGTGCCAGCAGTGAAAGCCCGAACACTGAAGCTTTCTTT. The encoded protein is CASSESPNTEAFF.

V is TRBV7-9 and J is TRBJ1-2; D remains ambiguous. The germline V and J ends were trimmed by 3 bases and 8 bases, with 13 bases remaining between them. CDR1 SEHNR and CDR2 FQNEAQ come from the germline V gene (reference sequence). This CDR3 spans 13 amino acids. CDR3 DNA: TGTGCCAGCAGCTTTTTGGGCATTCAGGGCTACACCTTC. The encoded protein is CASSFLGIQGYTF.

This clone was detected only once. This chain uses TRBV5-6 with TRBJ1-3; D might be TRBD1 (6 bases). The V end lost 0 bases, the J end lost 0 bases, and 13 bases lay between the germline ends. Germline V lookup: CDR1 SGHDT, CDR2 YYEEEE. CDR3 length equals 17 residues. CDR3 in DNA: TGTGCCAGCAGCTTGGTCTCCAGGGGTTACTCTGGAAACACCATATATTTT. It encodes CASSLVSRGYSGNTIYF.